A selection of T cell receptor beta chains follows, all from one sample in a study of blood T cell repertoires in COVID-19. TCRdb's copy holds only in-frame clones and misses some; the assay was immunoSEQ multiplex PCR. The sample has 290,000 or so clones; around 90% are singletons. Sample: PBMCs or T cells enriched from blood (not recorded which). All receptors come from a woman aged 30 to 39 who had recovered from COVID-19. The CDR3 runs from the conserved cysteine through the conserved F or W. The D gene is left open where the match is weak. Expanded clones get a size class; other rows say once, few or many, or leave the size out.

clone size,V gene,D gene,J gene,CDR3 protein,CDR3 DNA
.,TRBV3-1/TRBV3-2,.,TRBJ2-5,CASSQDSTAAGETQYF,TGTGCCAGCAGCCAAGATAGTACTGCCGCGGGAGAGACCCAGTACTTC
.,TRBV4-1,TRBD2,TRBJ2-1,CASSQGLAGHAFF,TGCGCCAGCAGCCAGGGACTAGCGGGCCACGCGTTCTTC
.,TRBV28,.,TRBJ2-3,CASREGLVAAGITDTQYF,TGTGCCAGCAGGGAGGGTCTCGTGGCTGCAGGGATCACAGATACGCAGTATTTT
once,TRBV4-3,TRBD2,TRBJ2-7,CASSQGAGATYEQYF,TGCGCCAGCAGCCAAGGGGCGGGAGCGACCTACGAGCAGTACTTC
.,TRBV7-8,TRBD1,TRBJ2-1,CASSSRTGAIPLEQFF,TGTGCCAGCAGCTCCAGGACAGGGGCGATTCCTCTAGAGCAGTTCTTC
.,TRBV7-8,.,TRBJ1-6,CASSLVRAGVDNSPLHF,TGTGCCAGCAGCTTAGTTCGAGCGGGAGTCGATAATTCACCCCTCCACTTT
.,TRBV5-1,.,TRBJ2-2,CASSLGTFFIAGELFF,TGCGCCAGCAGCTTGGGGACATTTTTTATAGCCGGGGAGCTGTTTTTT
.,TRBV3-1/TRBV3-2,.,TRBJ2-7,CASSQDLHEQYF,TGTGCCAGCAGCCAAGATCTACACGAGCAGTACTTC
.,TRBV7-6,.,TRBJ2-1,CASSYQNNEQFF,TGTGCCAGCAGCTACCAGAACAATGAGCAGTTCTTC
.,TRBV28,.,TRBJ1-5,CASSSSTFFSNQPQHF,TGTGCCAGCAGTTCATCGACATTTTTTAGCAATCAGCCCCAGCATTTT
.,TRBV6-2/TRBV6-3,.,TRBJ1-1,CASSTGQSLNTEAFF,TGTGCCAGCAGTACCGGACAGTCACTGAACACTGAAGCTTTCTTT
once,TRBV5-8,TRBD2,TRBJ2-3,CASSTRLAGGASTDTQYF,TGTGCCAGCAGCACCCGACTAGCGGGAGGGGCGAGCACAGATACGCAGTATTTT
.,TRBV5-4,TRBD2,TRBJ2-1,CASSGLAGVSYNEQFF,TGTGCCAGCAGCGGACTAGCGGGAGTCTCCTACAATGAGCAGTTCTTC
.,TRBV28,TRBD2,TRBJ2-1,CASSLGTSGRAPDNEQFF,TGTGCCAGCAGTTTAGGGACTAGCGGGAGGGCCCCTGACAATGAGCAGTTCTTC
.,TRBV11-2,.,TRBJ1-4,CASSLANTNEKLFF,TGTGCCAGCAGCTTAGCAAATACTAATGAAAAACTGTTTTTT
.,TRBV11-3,.,TRBJ2-1,CASSLGQDHSYNEQFF,TGTGCCAGCAGCTTAGGACAGGACCACTCCTACAATGAGCAGTTCTTC
.,TRBV11-2,.,TRBJ1-1,CASSPSGNTEAFF,TGTGCCAGCAGCCCCTCAGGGAACACTGAAGCTTTCTTT
.,TRBV11-3,.,TRBJ1-3,CASSDRGNTIYF,TGTGCCAGCAGCGACAGGGGAAACACCATATATTTT
.,TRBV19,TRBD1,TRBJ2-1,CASRAQGVLSSYNEQFF,TGTGCCAGTAGAGCTCAGGGGGTCCTTAGCTCCTACAATGAGCAGTTCTTC
.,TRBV5-1,TRBD1,TRBJ1-1,CASSIGQGKNTEAFF,TGCGCCAGCAGCATCGGACAGGGGAAGAACACTGAAGCTTTCTTT
.,TRBV12-3/TRBV12-4,TRBD1,TRBJ1-1,CASSLAGTGEAFF,TGTGCCAGCAGTTTAGCCGGGACAGGGGAAGCTTTCTTT
.,TRBV30,.,TRBJ2-1,CAWSAGTPNEQFF,TGTGCCTGGAGTGCCGGGACACCCAATGAGCAGTTCTTC
.,TRBV24-1,.,TRBJ2-2,CATSKGDSSQNTGELFF,TGTGCCACCAGTAAGGGTGACAGTTCCCAGAACACCGGGGAGCTGTTTTTT
.,TRBV6-5,.,TRBJ1-5,CASSRKGGVVQPQHF,TGTGCCAGCAGCCGAAAGGGGGGGGTTGTTCAGCCCCAGCATTTT
.,TRBV28,.,TRBJ2-1,CASSSLRGSAYNEQFF,TGTGCCAGCAGCTCCCTACGAGGCTCGGCCTACAATGAGCAGTTCTTC
.,TRBV6-2/TRBV6-3,.,TRBJ2-1,CASSRGSTGNEQFF,TGTGCCAGCAGTAGGGGATCAACTGGCAATGAGCAGTTCTTC
.,TRBV6-5,TRBD2,TRBJ2-7,CAGVSSGSGYEQYF,TGTGCCGGGGTCTCTAGCGGGAGCGGCTACGAGCAGTACTTC
.,TRBV19,.,TRBJ1-1,CASNTGMNTEAFF,TGTGCCAGTAATACGGGGATGAACACTGAAGCTTTCTTT
.,TRBV11-1,.,TRBJ1-6,CASSSDLLGKNSPLHF,TGTGCCAGCAGCTCGGATCTCTTGGGCAAAAATTCACCCCTCCACTTT
.,TRBV25-1,TRBD1,TRBJ2-7,CASRERQGYEQYF,TGTGCCAGCAGGGAAAGACAGGGCTACGAGCAGTACTTC
.,TRBV6-5,TRBD1,TRBJ1-5,CASRRTGGGQPQHF,TGTGCCAGCAGGCGGACAGGGGGCGGTCAGCCCCAGCATTTT
.,TRBV29-1,.,TRBJ2-7,CSVRGGDTVHEQYF,TGCAGCGTACGAGGGGGGGACACGGTTCACGAGCAGTACTTC
few,TRBV7-9,TRBD2,TRBJ2-1,CASSFPGLAVPYNEQFF,TGTGCCAGCAGCTTCCCGGGACTAGCGGTCCCCTACAATGAGCAGTTCTTC
.,TRBV30,.,TRBJ2-2,CAWSDSNTGELFF,TGTGCCTGGAGTGACAGTAACACCGGGGAGCTGTTTTTT
.,TRBV4-3,.,TRBJ2-1,CASSPFYSSYNEQFF,TGCGCCAGCAGCCCCTTTTACAGCTCCTACAATGAGCAGTTCTTC
.,TRBV6-1,TRBD2,TRBJ2-7,CASSEWYRLAGLSPSYEQYF,TGTGCCAGCAGTGAATGGTATAGGCTAGCGGGATTATCCCCCTCCTACGAGCAGTACTTC
.,TRBV29-1,TRBD1,TRBJ1-2,CSATDRGNYGYTF,TGCAGCGCAACGGACAGGGGAAACTATGGCTACACCTTC
.,TRBV19,TRBD1,TRBJ1-2,CASSMVGQGNYGYTF,TGTGCCAGTAGTATGGTGGGACAGGGGAACTATGGCTACACCTTC
.,TRBV25-1,TRBD2,TRBJ2-2,CASSIAGGTGGELFF,TGTGCCAGCAGCATAGCGGGAGGAACGGGGGGGGAGCTGTTTTTT
.,TRBV10-2,TRBD1,TRBJ1-1,CASSGAGGNTEAFF,TGCGCCAGCAGTGGGGCAGGGGGTAACACTGAAGCTTTCTTT